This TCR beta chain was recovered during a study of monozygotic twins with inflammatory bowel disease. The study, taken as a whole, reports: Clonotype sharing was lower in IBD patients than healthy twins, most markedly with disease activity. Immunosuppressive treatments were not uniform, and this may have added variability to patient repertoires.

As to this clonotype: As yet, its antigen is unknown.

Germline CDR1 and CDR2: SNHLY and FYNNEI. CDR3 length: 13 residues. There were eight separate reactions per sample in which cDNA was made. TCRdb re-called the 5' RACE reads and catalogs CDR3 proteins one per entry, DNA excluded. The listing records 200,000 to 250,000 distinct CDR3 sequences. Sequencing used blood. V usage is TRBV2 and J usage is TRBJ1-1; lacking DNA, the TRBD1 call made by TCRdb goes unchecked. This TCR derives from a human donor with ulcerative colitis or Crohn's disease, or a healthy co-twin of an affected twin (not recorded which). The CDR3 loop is CASKRDPNTEAFF. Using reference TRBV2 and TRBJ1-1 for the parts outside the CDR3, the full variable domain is EPEVTQTPSHQVTQMGQEVILRCVPISNHLYFYWYRQILGQKVEFLVSFYNNEISEKSEIFDDQFSVERPDGSNFTLKIRSTKLEDSAMYFCASKRDPNTEAFFGQGTRLTVV.